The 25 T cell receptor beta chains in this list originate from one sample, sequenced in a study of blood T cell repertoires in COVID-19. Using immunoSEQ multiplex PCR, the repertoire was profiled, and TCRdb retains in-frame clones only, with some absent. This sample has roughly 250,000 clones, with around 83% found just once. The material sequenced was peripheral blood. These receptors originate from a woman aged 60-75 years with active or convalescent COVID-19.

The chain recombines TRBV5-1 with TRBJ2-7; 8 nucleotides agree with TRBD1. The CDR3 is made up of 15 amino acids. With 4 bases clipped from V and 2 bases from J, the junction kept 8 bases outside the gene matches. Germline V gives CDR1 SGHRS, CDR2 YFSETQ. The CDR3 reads CASSRSGQAAYEQYF. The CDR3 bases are TGCGCCAGCAGCCGATCGGGACAGGCTGCCTACGAGCAGTACTTC.

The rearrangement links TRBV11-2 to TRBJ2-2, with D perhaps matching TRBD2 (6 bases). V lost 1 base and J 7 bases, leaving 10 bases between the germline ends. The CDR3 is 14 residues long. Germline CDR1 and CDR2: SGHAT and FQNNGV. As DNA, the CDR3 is TGTGCCAGCAGCTTAGGGCGGGATAACGGGGAGCTGTTTTTT. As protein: CASSLGRDNGELFF.

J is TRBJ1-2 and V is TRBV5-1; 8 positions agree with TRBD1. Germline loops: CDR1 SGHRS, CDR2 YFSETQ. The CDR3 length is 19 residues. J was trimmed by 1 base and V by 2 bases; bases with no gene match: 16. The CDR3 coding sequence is TGCGCCAGCAGCTTCCTGGAACCGGGACAGGTCACATTTAACTATGGCTACACCTTC. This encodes CASSFLEPGQVTFNYGYTF.

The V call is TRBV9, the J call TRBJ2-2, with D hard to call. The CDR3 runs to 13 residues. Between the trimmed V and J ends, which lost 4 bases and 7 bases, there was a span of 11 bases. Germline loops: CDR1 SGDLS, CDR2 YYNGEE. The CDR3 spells CASSPQVGGELFF. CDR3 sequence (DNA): TGTGCCAGCAGCCCCCAAGTCGGCGGGGAGCTGTTTTTT.

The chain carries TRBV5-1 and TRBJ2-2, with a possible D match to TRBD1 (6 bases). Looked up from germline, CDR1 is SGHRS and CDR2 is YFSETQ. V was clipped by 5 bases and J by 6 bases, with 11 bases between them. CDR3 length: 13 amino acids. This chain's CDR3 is CASRPTGSGELFF. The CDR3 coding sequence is TGCGCCAGCAGGCCCACAGGGTCCGGGGAGCTGTTTTTT.

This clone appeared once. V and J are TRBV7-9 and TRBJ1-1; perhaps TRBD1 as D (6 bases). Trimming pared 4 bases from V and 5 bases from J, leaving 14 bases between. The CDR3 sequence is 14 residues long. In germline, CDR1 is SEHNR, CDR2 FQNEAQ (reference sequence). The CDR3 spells CASSSHREWTEAFF. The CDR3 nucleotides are TGTGCCAGCAGCTCTCACAGGGAATGGACTGAAGCTTTCTTT.

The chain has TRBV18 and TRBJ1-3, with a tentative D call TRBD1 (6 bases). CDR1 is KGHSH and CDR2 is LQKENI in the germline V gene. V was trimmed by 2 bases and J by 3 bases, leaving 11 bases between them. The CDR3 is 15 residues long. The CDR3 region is CASSPGGADGNTIYF. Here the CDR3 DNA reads TGTGCCAGCTCACCAGGGGGCGCGGATGGAAACACCATATATTTT.

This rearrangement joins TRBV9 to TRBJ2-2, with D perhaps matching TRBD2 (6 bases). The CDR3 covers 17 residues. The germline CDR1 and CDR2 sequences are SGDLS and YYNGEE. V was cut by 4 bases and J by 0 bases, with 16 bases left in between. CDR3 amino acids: CASSPTGETANTGELFF. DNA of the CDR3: TGTGCCAGCAGCCCCACGGGGGAGACCGCGAACACCGGGGAGCTGTTTTTT.

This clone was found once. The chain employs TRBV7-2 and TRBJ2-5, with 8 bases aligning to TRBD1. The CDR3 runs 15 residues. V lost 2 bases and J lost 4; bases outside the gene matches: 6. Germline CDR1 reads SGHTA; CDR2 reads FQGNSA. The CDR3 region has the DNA TGTGCCAGCAGCTTAACGTGGGGGACAGGAGAGACCCAGTACTTC. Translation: CASSLTWGTGETQYF.

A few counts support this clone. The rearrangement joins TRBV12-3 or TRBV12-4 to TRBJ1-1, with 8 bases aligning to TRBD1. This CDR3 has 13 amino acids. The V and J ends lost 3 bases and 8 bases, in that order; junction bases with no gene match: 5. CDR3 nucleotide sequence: TGTGCCAGCAGTTTTGACCGGGACAGGGAAGCTTTCTTT. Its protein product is CASSFDRDREAFF.

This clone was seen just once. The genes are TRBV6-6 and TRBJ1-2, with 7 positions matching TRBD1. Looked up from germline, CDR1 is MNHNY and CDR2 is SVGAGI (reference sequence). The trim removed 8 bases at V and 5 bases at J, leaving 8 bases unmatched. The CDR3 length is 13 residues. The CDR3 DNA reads TGTGCCAGCTCCAGGGGGTTTGGGTATGGCTACACCTTC. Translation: CASSRGFGYGYTF.

DNA of the CDR3: TGTGCCAGTAGTAGGCGGGACAGGGGTAGCAATGAGCAGTTCTTC. Protein: CASSRRDRGSNEQFF. The chain employs TRBV19 and TRBJ2-1, with 10 bases matching TRBD1. This CDR3 contains 15 residues. Unmatched junction bases numbered 6, after V lost 4 bases and J lost 6 bases. Germline CDR1 and CDR2: LNHDA and SQIVND (reference sequence).

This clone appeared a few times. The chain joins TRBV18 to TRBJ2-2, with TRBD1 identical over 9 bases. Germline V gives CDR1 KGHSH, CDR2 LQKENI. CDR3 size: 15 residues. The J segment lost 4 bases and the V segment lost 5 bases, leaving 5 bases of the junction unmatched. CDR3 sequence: CASSRTGVTTGELFF. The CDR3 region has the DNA TGTGCCAGCTCAAGGACAGGGGTCACCACCGGGGAGCTGTTTTTT.

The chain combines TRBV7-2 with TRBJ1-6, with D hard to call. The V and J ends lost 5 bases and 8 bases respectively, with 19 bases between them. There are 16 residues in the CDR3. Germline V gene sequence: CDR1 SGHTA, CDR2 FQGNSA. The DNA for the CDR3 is TGTGCCAGCAGCCCCAATCGGTTGGGCAGCCATTCACCCCTCCACTTT. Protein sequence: CASSPNRLGSHSPLHF.

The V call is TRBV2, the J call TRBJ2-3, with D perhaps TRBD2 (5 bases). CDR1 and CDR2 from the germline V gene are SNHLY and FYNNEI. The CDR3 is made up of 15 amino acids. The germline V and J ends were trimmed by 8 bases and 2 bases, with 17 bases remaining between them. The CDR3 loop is CASRGPLGATDTQYF. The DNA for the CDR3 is TGTGCCAGCCGCGGGCCGCTTGGCGCCACAGATACGCAGTATTTT.

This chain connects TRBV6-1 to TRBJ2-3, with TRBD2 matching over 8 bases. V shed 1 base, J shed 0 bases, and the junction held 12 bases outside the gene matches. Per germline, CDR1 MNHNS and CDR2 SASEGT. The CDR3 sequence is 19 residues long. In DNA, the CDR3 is TGTGCCAGCAGTGAAGAACTAGCGGCGGGACGAATTAGCACAGATACGCAGTATTTT. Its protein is CASSEELAAGRISTDTQYF.

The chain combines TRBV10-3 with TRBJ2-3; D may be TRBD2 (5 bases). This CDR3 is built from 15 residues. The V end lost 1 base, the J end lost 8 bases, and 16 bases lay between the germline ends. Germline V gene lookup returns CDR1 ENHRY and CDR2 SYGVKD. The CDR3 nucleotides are TGTGCCATCAGTGAGTTGGGTAGCGACCGGGGTACGCAGTATTTT. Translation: CAISELGSDRGTQYF.

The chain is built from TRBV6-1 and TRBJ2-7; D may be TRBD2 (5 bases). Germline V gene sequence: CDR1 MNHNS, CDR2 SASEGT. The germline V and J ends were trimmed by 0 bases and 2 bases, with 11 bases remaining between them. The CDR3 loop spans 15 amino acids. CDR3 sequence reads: CASSEAGLATYEQYF. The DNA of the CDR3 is TGTGCCAGCAGTGAAGCCGGGTTAGCGACCTACGAGCAGTACTTC.

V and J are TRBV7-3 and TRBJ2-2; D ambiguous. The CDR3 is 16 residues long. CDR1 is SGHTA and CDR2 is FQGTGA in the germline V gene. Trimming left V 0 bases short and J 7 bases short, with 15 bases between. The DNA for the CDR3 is TGTGCCAGCAGCTTAACCCCCTCCGAGCTTGTCGGGGAGCTGTTTTTT. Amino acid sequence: CASSLTPSELVGELFF.

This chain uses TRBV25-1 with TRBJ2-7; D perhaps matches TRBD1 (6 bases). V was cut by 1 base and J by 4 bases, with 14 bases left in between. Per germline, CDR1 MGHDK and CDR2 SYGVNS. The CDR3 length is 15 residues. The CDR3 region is CASSELGRGLYEQYF. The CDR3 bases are TGTGCCAGCAGTGAATTGGGCAGGGGTTTATACGAGCAGTACTTC.

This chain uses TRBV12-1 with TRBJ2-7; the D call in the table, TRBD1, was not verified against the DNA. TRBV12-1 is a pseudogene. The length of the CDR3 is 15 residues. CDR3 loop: CASSSPIPQDYEQYF. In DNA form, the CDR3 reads TGTGCCAGCAGCTCGCCTATCCCTCAGGACTACGAGCAGTACTTC.

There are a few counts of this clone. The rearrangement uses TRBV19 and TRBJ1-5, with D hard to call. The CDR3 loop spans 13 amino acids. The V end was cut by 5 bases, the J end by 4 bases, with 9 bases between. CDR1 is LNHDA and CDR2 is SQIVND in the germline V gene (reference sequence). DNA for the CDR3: TGTGCCAGTAGTGAGGCAGCAAATCAGCCCCAGCATTTT. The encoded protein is CASSEAANQPQHF.

Here the CDR3 reads CAIGGQSASGANVLTF. The CDR3 DNA follows: TGTGCCATCGGGGGACAGTCGGCCTCTGGGGCCAACGTCCTGACTTTC. The chain links TRBV10-3 to TRBJ2-6; 7 bases agree with TRBD1. Germline CDR1 and CDR2: ENHRY and SYGVKD. V dropped 8 bases and J dropped 0; count of bases not matched to a gene: 7. The CDR3 contains 16 residues.

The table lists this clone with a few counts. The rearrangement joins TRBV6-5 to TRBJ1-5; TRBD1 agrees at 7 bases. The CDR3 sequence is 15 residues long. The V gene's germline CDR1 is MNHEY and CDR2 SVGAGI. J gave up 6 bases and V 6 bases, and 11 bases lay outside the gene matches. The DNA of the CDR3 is TGTGCCAGCAGCCCGGGACAGCTTGTAGGTCAGCCCCAGCATTTT. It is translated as CASSPGQLVGQPQHF.

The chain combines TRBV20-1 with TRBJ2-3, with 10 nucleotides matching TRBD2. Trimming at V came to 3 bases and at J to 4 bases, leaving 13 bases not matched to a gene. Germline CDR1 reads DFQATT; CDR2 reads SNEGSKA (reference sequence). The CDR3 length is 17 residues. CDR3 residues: CSASGPSSGGAADTQYF. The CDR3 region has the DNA TGCAGTGCTAGTGGACCCTCCAGCGGGGGGGCCGCAGATACGCAGTATTTT.